This passage covers 10 T cell receptor beta chains from one sample sequenced in a study of blood T cell repertoires in COVID-19. The method was immunoSEQ multiplex PCR; TCRdb's version includes in-frame clones alone and lacks a portion of them. The sample contains roughly 210,000 clones, under 90% of which appear only once. Sequencing was performed on peripheral blood. Every receptor here comes from an elderly woman with COVID-19, enrolled during active disease.

The rearrangement links TRBV4-2 to TRBJ2-7, with 9 positions matching TRBD2. The CDR3 length is 20 residues. V lost 3 bases, J lost 0 bases, and 18 bases stayed unmatched. Germline assignment: CDR1 LGHNA and CDR2 YNFKEQ. CDR3 bases: TGTGCCAGCAGCCATTCTATAGGGGACTCGCGGGGGGGGAACTCCTACGAGCAGTACTTC. Encoded protein: CASSHSIGDSRGGNSYEQYF.

The genes are TRBV3-1 (or the pseudogene TRBV3-2) and TRBJ2-5, with TRBD2 matching over 7 bases. V lost 0 bases, J lost 1 base, and 2 bases stayed unmatched. The CDR3 length is 15 residues. Per the germline V gene, CDR1 is LGHDT and CDR2 is YNNKEL (reference sequence). The CDR3 spells CASSQEGGVQETQYF. For the CDR3, the DNA is TGTGCCAGCAGCCAAGAGGGAGGGGTCCAAGAGACCCAGTACTTC.

V gene TRBV3-1 (or the pseudogene TRBV3-2) combines with J gene TRBJ1-2; 9 positions agree with TRBD1. CDR3 length equals 12 residues. The germline CDR1 and CDR2 sequences are LGHDT and YNNKEL (reference sequence). Unmatched junction bases numbered 0, after V lost 4 bases and J lost 6 bases. CDR3 loop: CASSRTGDGYTF. CDR3 nucleotides: TGTGCCAGCAGCCGGACAGGGGATGGCTACACCTTC.

The rearrangement uses TRBV9 and TRBJ2-2; D is possibly TRBD1 (5 bases). Between the trimmed V and J ends, which lost 0 bases and 5 bases, there was a span of 14 bases. Germline V lookup: CDR1 SGDLS, CDR2 YYNGEE. The CDR3 is made up of 16 amino acids. CDR3 bases: TGTGCCAGCAGCGTAGAAGACAGCATTGGTACCGGGGAGCTGTTTTTT. It translates to CASSVEDSIGTGELFF.

This sequence joins TRBV6-5 and TRBJ1-2; perhaps TRBD1 as D (6 bases). The CDR3 covers 13 residues. The germline CDR1 and CDR2 sequences are MNHEY and SVGAGI. V was pared by 7 bases and J by 4 bases, with 13 bases between. CDR3 in amino acids: CASNGGGSYGYTF. CDR3 nucleotide sequence: TGTGCCAGCAATGGGGGGGGCTCCTATGGCTACACCTTC.

J is TRBJ2-7 and V is TRBV3-1 (or the pseudogene TRBV3-2); 8 positions match TRBD1. The CDR3 covers 17 residues. J gave up 0 bases and V 0 bases, and 7 bases lay outside the gene matches. In germline, CDR1 is LGHDT, CDR2 YNNKEL (reference sequence). The CDR3 sequence: CASSQDQDRAYSYEQYV. The CDR3 region has the DNA TGTGCCAGCAGCCAAGACCAGGACAGGGCGTACTCCTACGAGCAGTACGTC.

V gene TRBV4-2 combines with J gene TRBJ2-5, with 9 bases aligning to TRBD2. Germline lookup yields CDR1 LGHNA and CDR2 YNFKEQ. Germline trimming cut 3 bases from V and 4 bases from J; bases unmatched to any gene: 6. The CDR3 is 15 amino acids. CDR3 bases: TGTGCCAGCAGCCAGGAAGCGGGGGGAAGAGAGACCCAGTACTTC. This gives the protein CASSQEAGGRETQYF.

This clone was counted a few times. This chain links TRBV7-9 with TRBJ1-6, with D perhaps matching TRBD1 (5 bases). Trimming shortened V by 1 base and J by 8 bases, and 6 bases separated the two germline ends. Germline V gene sequence: CDR1 SEHNR, CDR2 FQNEAQ (reference sequence). The CDR3 length is 13 residues. CDR3 bases: TGTGCCAGCAGCTTAGGGGGGGATTCACCCCTCCACTTT. Translating it yields CASSLGGDSPLHF.

V and J are TRBV6-5 and TRBJ2-5; the match to TRBD1 covers 9 bases. Losses at the gene ends were 5 bases for V and 5 bases for J; bases not matched to a gene: 3. Germline assignment: CDR1 MNHEY and CDR2 SVGAGI. The length of the CDR3 is 13 residues. The CDR3 reads CASSIDRGETQYF. Here the CDR3 DNA reads TGTGCCAGCAGTATCGACAGGGGGGAGACCCAGTACTTC.

Written as DNA, the CDR3 is TGTGCCAGCTCACCAGAGGGGAACACTGAAGCTTTCTTT. This translates into CASSPEGNTEAFF. The chain recombines TRBV18 with TRBJ1-1; D remains ambiguous. Germline loops: CDR1 KGHSH, CDR2 LQKENI. V shed 2 bases and J shed 1 base, with 5 bases lying between them. The CDR3 is 13 residues long.